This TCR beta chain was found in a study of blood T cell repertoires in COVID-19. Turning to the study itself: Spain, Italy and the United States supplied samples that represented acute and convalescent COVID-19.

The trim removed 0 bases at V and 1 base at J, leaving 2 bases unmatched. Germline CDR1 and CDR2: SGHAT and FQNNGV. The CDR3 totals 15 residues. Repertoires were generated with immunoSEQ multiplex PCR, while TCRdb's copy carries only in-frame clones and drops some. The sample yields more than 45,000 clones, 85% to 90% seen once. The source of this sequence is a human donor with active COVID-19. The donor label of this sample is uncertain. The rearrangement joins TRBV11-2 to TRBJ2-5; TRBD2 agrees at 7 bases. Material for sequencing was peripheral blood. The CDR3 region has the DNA TGTGCCAGCAGCTTAGATGGCGGGAGCCAAGAGACCCAGTACTTC. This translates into CASSLDGGSQETQYF.